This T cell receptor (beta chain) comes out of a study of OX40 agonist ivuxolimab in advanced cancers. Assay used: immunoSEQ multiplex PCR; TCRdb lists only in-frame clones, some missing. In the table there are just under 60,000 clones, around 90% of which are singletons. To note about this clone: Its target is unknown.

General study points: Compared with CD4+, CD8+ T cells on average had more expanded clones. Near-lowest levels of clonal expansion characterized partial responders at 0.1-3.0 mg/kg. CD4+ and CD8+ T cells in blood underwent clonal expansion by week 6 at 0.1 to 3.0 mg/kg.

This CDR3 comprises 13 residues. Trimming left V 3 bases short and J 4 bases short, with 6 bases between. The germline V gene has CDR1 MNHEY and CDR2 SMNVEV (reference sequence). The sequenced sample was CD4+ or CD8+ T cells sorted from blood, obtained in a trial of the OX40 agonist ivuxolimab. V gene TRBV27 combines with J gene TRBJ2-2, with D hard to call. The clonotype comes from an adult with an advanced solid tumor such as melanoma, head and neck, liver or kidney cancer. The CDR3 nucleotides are TGTGCCAGCAGTTTTCGGCGCACCGGGGAGCTGTTTTTT. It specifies CASSFRRTGELFF.